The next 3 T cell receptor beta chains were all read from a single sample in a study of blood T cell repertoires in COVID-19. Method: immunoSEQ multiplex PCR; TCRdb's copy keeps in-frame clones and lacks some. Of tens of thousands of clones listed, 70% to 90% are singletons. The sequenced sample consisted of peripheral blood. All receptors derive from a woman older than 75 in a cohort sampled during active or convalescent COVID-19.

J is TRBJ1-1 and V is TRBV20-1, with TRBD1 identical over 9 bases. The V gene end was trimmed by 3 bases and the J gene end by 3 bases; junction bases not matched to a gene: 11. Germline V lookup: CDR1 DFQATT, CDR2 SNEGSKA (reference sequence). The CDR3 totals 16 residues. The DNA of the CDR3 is TGCAGTGCTAGTAGTCCCGGGACAGGGCCCCACACTGAAGCTTTCTTT. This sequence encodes CSASSPGTGPHTEAFF.

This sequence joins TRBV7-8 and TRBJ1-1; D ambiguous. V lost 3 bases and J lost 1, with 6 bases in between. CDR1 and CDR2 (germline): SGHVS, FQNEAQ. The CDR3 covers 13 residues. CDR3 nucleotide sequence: TGTGCCAGCAGCTTCTCAGGGAACACTGAAGCTTTCTTT. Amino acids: CASSFSGNTEAFF.

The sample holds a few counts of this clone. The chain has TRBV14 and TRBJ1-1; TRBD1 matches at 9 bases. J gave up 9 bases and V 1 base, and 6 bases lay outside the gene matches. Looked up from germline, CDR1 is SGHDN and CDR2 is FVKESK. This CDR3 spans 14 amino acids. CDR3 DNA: TGTGCCAGCAGCCAAGTCCCGGGACAGGGCCAAGCTTTCTTT. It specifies CASSQVPGQGQAFF.